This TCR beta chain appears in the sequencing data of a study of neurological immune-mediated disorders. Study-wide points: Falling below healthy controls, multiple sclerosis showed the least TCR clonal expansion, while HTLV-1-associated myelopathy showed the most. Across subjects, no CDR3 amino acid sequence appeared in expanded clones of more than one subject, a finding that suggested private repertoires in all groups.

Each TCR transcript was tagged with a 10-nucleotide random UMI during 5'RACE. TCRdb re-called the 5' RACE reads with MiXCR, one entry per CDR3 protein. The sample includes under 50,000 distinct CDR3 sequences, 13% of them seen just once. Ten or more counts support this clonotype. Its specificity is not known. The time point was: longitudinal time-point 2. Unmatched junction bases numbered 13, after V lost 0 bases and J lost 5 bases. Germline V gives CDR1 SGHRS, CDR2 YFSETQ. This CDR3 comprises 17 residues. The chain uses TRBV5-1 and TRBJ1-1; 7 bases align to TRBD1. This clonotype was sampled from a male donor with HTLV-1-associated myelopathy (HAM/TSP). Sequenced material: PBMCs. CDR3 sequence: CASSLALDRQRRTEAFF. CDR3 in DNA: TGCGCCAGCAGCTTGGCCTTGGACAGGCAGAGACGGACTGAAGCTTTCTTT.